This TCR beta chain was found in a study of cytomegalovirus exposure and HLA in healthy donors. General study findings and limits: As a later analysis revealed, the rate of TCR association differed by HLA locus, with DRB1 most and HLA-C fewest. A list of about 180 TCR beta chains associated with cytomegalovirus was given.

This clone was observed a single time. Its matching antigen is unknown. Primers included in the PCR were 60 Vbeta and 13 Jbeta primers. Using immunoSEQ multiplex PCR, the repertoire was profiled, and TCRdb retains in-frame clones only, with some absent. This repertoire shows about 160,000 clones, roughly nine tenths found once; its top ten account for 0.8% to 1%. Sequencing input: PBMCs. This TCR derives from a woman aged 25-40 years in good health and CMV-seronegative.

The CDR3 sequence is CASSQDQGGGTDTQYF. CDR3 nucleotides: TGCGCCAGCAGCCAAGATCAGGGCGGGGGCACAGATACGCAGTATTTT. The chain uses TRBV4-3 and TRBJ2-3; D may be TRBD2 (6 bases). Trimming shortened V by 0 bases and J by 1 base, and 11 bases separated the two germline ends. The CDR3 is 16 amino acids. Germline V gene data show CDR1 as LGHNA and CDR2 as YSLEER.